These 27 T cell receptor beta chains share one sample of origin, sequenced in a study of vaccination effects on CD4 cells after COVID-19. Sequencing was preceded by expansion of antigen-specific CD4+ T cells with viral peptide pools in the ViraFEST assay. At the end of 10 days of culture, CD4+ T cells were isolated. Vaccinated recipients, who were negative for nucleocapsid antibodies, had no history of SARS-CoV-2 infection. Clones were sequenced by immunoSEQ multiplex PCR, and TCRdb holds only the in-frame ones, with some missing. The repertoire consists of roughly 19,000 clones, with approximately 72% occurring once and the leading ten covering 8.5% to 10%. These receptors have no known antigen. This material consisted of CD4+ T cells from PBMCs cultured with HCoV-NL63 spike peptides, taken before COVID-19 vaccination. These receptors were obtained from a human donor who received a COVID-19 vaccine.

Regarding this clone: One end of the junction fails to match germline, which may point to a read error. V usage is TRBV9 and J usage is TRBJ1-2; D is unclear. This CDR3 comprises 10 residues. Looked up from germline, CDR1 is SGDLS and CDR2 is YYNGEE. In DNA, the CDR3 is TGTGCCAGCAGCAACTCTGGCTACACCTTC. Its protein product is CASSNSGYTF.

The chain couples TRBV19 to TRBJ1-2; 7 nucleotides align to TRBD1. Germline CDR1 LNHDA, CDR2 SQIVND (reference sequence). This CDR3 spans 22 amino acids. V was clipped by 5 bases and J by 4 bases; unmatched bases: 31. CDR3 coding DNA: TGTGCCAGTAGTCCAATCGGCAGGGGGGCTCCCCCTATACGAAGGGTGGGCTATGGCTACACCTTC. Amino acids: CASSPIGRGAPPIRRVGYGYTF.

This clone was seen only once. The V call is TRBV11-2, the J call TRBJ1-3; D uncertain. In germline, CDR1 is SGHAT, CDR2 FQNNGV. This CDR3 region has 15 residues. Trimming pared 1 base from V and 0 bases from J, leaving 7 bases between. The CDR3 DNA reads as TGTGCCAGCAGCTTAGTGCGTCACTCTGGAAACACCATATATTTT. Its translation: CASSLVRHSGNTIYF.

By share, this clone ranks as medium-sized. The chain carries TRBV12-5 and TRBJ2-2, with no clear D. Germline V gene sequence: CDR1 LGHNT, CDR2 FRNRAP. The CDR3 extends over 12 amino acids. V was clipped by 4 bases and J by 7 bases, with 7 bases between them. The CDR3 DNA reads TGTGCTAGTGGTTGGTTGCGCGGGGAGCTGTTTTTT. Translation gives CASGWLRGELFF. Full variable domain (outside the CDR3, taken from reference TRBV12-5 and TRBJ2-2): DARVTQTPRHKVTEMGQEVTMRCQPILGHNTVFWYRQTMMQGLELLAYFRNRAPLDDSGMPKDRFSAEMPDATLATLKIQPSEPRDSAVYFCASGWLRGELFFGEGSRLTVL.

This rearrangement joins TRBV2 to TRBJ2-2; the D is unclear. Germline V lookup: CDR1 SNHLY, CDR2 FYNNEI. The V end lost 10 bases, the J end lost 3 bases, and 9 bases lay between the germline ends. This CDR3 is 12 amino acids long. The CDR3 is CATGRDTGELFF. CDR3 DNA sequence: TGTGCCACCGGCCGGGACACCGGGGAGCTGTTTTTT.

The rearrangement links TRBV25-1 to TRBJ2-1, with 8 positions matching TRBD2. The trim removed 4 bases at V and 0 bases at J, leaving 2 bases unmatched. This CDR3 has 15 amino acids. The germline V gene encodes CDR1 MGHDK and CDR2 SYGVNS. The CDR3 is CASSATSGSYNEQFF. The CDR3 nucleotides are TGTGCCAGCAGTGCCACTAGCGGCTCCTACAATGAGCAGTTCTTC.

This clone was seen a handful of times. The genes are TRBV6-5 and TRBJ1-6; D not certain. V was clipped by 5 bases and J by 9 bases, with 11 bases between them. This CDR3 has 13 amino acids. In germline, CDR1 is MNHEY, CDR2 SVGAGI. This CDR3 is CASSLMGSSPLHF. CDR3 DNA sequence: TGTGCCAGCAGTCTGATGGGGAGTTCACCCCTCCACTTT.

The chain combines TRBV6-1 with TRBJ2-1; 11 nucleotides line up with TRBD2. V shed 4 bases, J shed 2 bases, and the junction held 4 bases outside the gene matches. The V gene's germline CDR1 is MNHNS and CDR2 SASEGT. This CDR3 contains 16 residues. The CDR3 protein is CASSVLAGVTYNEQFF. The CDR3 DNA is TGTGCCAGCAGTGTACTAGCGGGAGTCACCTACAATGAGCAGTTCTTC.

The gene calls are TRBV3-1 (or the pseudogene TRBV3-2) and TRBJ2-7, with TRBD2 matching 16 bases. Germline V gene lookup returns CDR1 LGHDT and CDR2 YNNKEL (reference sequence). The CDR3 has 23 residues. J was trimmed by 0 bases and V by 0 bases; bases with no gene match: 17. As DNA, the CDR3 is TGTGCCAGCAGCCAAGACGAGACAGGGGTGGGGACTAGCGGGAGGGCCCCCTCCTACGAGCAGTACTTC. This codes for CASSQDETGVGTSGRAPSYEQYF.

The chain recombines TRBV6-1 with TRBJ1-1; the D gene is possibly TRBD1 (5 bases). The ends were cut back, 1 base at V and 11 bases at J, with 17 bases in the middle. Germline CDR1 is MNHNS and CDR2 is SASEGT. The CDR3 covers 14 residues. The CDR3 bases are TGTGCCAGCAGTGAAGGGCCCCAGGGAGTTGAGGCTTTCTTT. Amino acid sequence: CASSEGPQGVEAFF.

The chain carries TRBV18 and TRBJ1-3; no firm D call. Germline V lookup: CDR1 KGHSH, CDR2 LQKENI. V lost 3 bases and J lost 2, with 14 bases in between. The length of the CDR3 is 16 residues. In nucleotides, the CDR3 is TGTGCCAGCTCACCCATCGAGGCCCTGGCTGGAAACACCATATATTTT. This gives the protein CASSPIEALAGNTIYF.

The chain carries TRBV5-1 and TRBJ2-5; D is perhaps TRBD2 (6 bases). The CDR3 contains 14 residues. V was trimmed by 0 bases and J by 4 bases, leaving 10 bases between them. CDR1 and CDR2 (germline): SGHRS, YFSETQ. The CDR3 bases are TGCGCCAGCAGCTTGGAGGCGGGGAGAGAGACCCAGTACTTC. This sequence encodes CASSLEAGRETQYF.

This clone is classed as medium-sized. J is TRBJ1-2 and V is TRBV6-5; D possibly corresponds to TRBD1 (6 bases). Per germline, CDR1 MNHEY and CDR2 SVGAGI. CDR3 length: 12 amino acids. Deletions cut 2 bases from V and 6 bases from J, with 7 bases between. Here the CDR3 reads CASSYAGDGYTF. The CDR3, as DNA: TGTGCCAGCAGTTACGCAGGGGATGGCTACACCTTC.

The chain couples TRBV18 to TRBJ1-6; 9 bases are shared with TRBD1. Germline assignment: CDR1 KGHSH and CDR2 LQKENI. The V gene end was trimmed by 1 base and the J gene end by 7 bases; junction bases not matched to a gene: 2. This CDR3 is built from 15 residues. The CDR3 sequence is CASSPQGTGNSPLHF. CDR3 nucleotide sequence: TGTGCCAGCTCACCACAAGGGACAGGGAATTCACCCCTCCACTTT.

This clone was observed a few times. The genes are TRBV27 and TRBJ1-6, with no clear D. CDR1 is MNHEY, CDR2 SMNVEV, per germline (reference sequence). The V end lost 0 bases, the J end lost 6 bases, and 9 bases lay between the germline ends. The CDR3 consists of 15 residues. Here the CDR3 reads CASSLSGFPNSPLHF. The CDR3 DNA follows: TGTGCCAGCAGTTTATCAGGGTTCCCTAATTCACCCCTCCACTTT.

The chain joins TRBV9 to TRBJ2-3; 8 bases map to TRBD2. This CDR3 is built from 14 residues. The germline V gene encodes CDR1 SGDLS and CDR2 YYNGEE. The V and J ends lost 4 bases and 3 bases, in that order; junction bases with no gene match: 4. The CDR3 DNA reads as TGTGCCAGCAGCCCCAGCGGGAGTACAGATACGCAGTATTTT. The encoded protein is CASSPSGSTDTQYF.

This chain uses TRBV7-9 with TRBJ2-5, with D uncertain. The CDR3 extends over 14 amino acids. The V and J ends lost 0 bases and 2 bases respectively, with 7 bases between them. Per the germline V gene, CDR1 is SEHNR and CDR2 is FQNEAQ (reference sequence). CDR3 sequence (DNA): TGTGCCAGCAGCTTAGCCTCTGGACAAGAGACCCAGTACTTC. It is translated as CASSLASGQETQYF.

V gene TRBV10-3 combines with J gene TRBJ2-1, with a weak D call TRBD1 (6 bases). Germline CDR1 reads ENHRY; CDR2 reads SYGVKD. Trimming took 7 bases from V and 6 from J, leaving 10 bases between them. The CDR3 spans 12 residues. As DNA, the CDR3 is TGTGCCATCAACCAGGGGCCCAATGAGCAGTTCTTC. It specifies CAINQGPNEQFF.

This chain links TRBV7-9 with TRBJ1-1; perhaps TRBD1 as D (6 bases). This CDR3 contains 12 residues. Germline CDR1 and CDR2: SEHNR and FQNEAQ (reference sequence). Trimming took 4 bases from V and 11 from J, leaving 14 bases between them. The CDR3 DNA sequence: TGTGCCAGCAGCTCCCGCGCAGGGGCCGCTTTCTTT. Translated: CASSSRAGAAFF.

The chain couples TRBV14 to TRBJ1-1; unclear D gene. Germline V lookup: CDR1 SGHDN, CDR2 FVKESK. The length of the CDR3 is 16 residues. The germline V and J ends were trimmed by 2 bases and 1 base, with 14 bases remaining between them. The DNA of the CDR3 is TGTGCCAGCAGCCAATCCGAGGGCATCGGGAACACTGAAGCTTTCTTT. Translation: CASSQSEGIGNTEAFF.

This chain links TRBV19 with TRBJ2-4; possible D gene TRBD1, 5 bases. Germline V gene lookup returns CDR1 LNHDA and CDR2 SQIVND (reference sequence). V lost 0 bases and J lost 3, with 9 bases in between. CDR3 length: 15 amino acids. CDR3 sequence reads: CASSIDAGHKNIQYF. CDR3 DNA sequence: TGTGCCAGTAGTATAGATGCAGGACACAAAAACATTCAGTACTTC.

The table lists this clone with a few counts. The chain carries TRBV19 and TRBJ1-5, with no clear D. CDR3 length: 16 residues. Germline CDR1 reads LNHDA; CDR2 reads SQIVND (reference sequence). Trimming left V 4 bases short and J 0 bases short, with 13 bases between. CDR3 residues: CASSTSGSNSNQPQHF. The CDR3 DNA follows: TGTGCCAGTAGTACATCCGGTTCCAATAGCAATCAGCCCCAGCATTTT.

The rearrangement joins TRBV3-1 (or the pseudogene TRBV3-2) to TRBJ2-3, with 7 bases lining up with TRBD2. V gave up 0 bases and J gave up 6 bases; unmatched junction bases: 6. The CDR3 has 15 residues. Germline V CDR1 and CDR2: LGHDT, YNNKEL (reference sequence). The CDR3 DNA is TGTGCCAGCAGCCAAGAAGCGGGAAGGAGGGATACGCAGTATTTT. It codes for CASSQEAGRRDTQYF.

V gene TRBV13 combines with J gene TRBJ2-2; D is possibly TRBD1 or TRBD2 (5 bases each). The V gene's germline CDR1 is PRHDT and CDR2 FYEKMQ (reference sequence). The CDR3 is 18 amino acids. The V and J ends lost 1 base and 5 bases respectively, with 20 bases between them. CDR3 sequence (DNA): TGTGCCAGCAGCTTAGACCTTCCGGGACCGACGTTGACCGGGGAGCTGTTTTTT. This encodes CASSLDLPGPTLTGELFF.

The chain couples TRBV6-1 to TRBJ2-3; 9 positions agree with TRBD1. This CDR3 contains 17 residues. Trimming at V came to 3 bases and at J to 2 bases, leaving 9 bases not matched to a gene. CDR1 is MNHNS, CDR2 SASEGT, per germline. CDR3 region: CASSDPSGTGSTDTQYF. The CDR3 nucleotides read TGTGCCAGCAGTGACCCCTCCGGGACAGGGTCCACAGATACGCAGTATTTT.

The chain links TRBV20-1 to TRBJ2-7; 7 bases align to TRBD2. Germline-derived CDR1 and CDR2 are DFQATT and SNEGSKA (reference sequence). This CDR3 has 11 amino acids. Trimming removed 5 bases from V and 4 bases from J; junction bases left unmatched: 2. The CDR3 DNA follows: TGCAGTGCTGTTAGCGGGTACGAGCAGTACTTC. Protein product: CSAVSGYEQYF.

As concerns this clone: Germline is not matched at one junction end, which may reflect a read error. The V and J genes are TRBV5-4 and TRBJ1-1; 7 bases are a match to TRBD1. This CDR3 has 14 residues. Germline CDR1 reads SGHNT; CDR2 reads YYREEE (reference sequence). Here the CDR3 reads CASSLERGHTEAFF. CDR3 DNA sequence: TGTGCCAGCAGTTTGGAGAGGGGGCACACTGAAGCTTTCTTT.